This TCR beta chain comes out of a study of regulatory T cells in long-lasting Graves disease. As for the study in general: Over-5-year antithyroid drug use with positive TSH receptor antibodies defined persistent Graves' disease in the study.

Arm-PCR of CDR3 regions with iRepertoire HTBI primers generated TCR beta libraries. TCRdb reprocessed the multiplex PCR reads with MiXCR, giving one entry per CDR3 protein. The sample contains roughly 450,000 distinct CDR3 sequences, about 20% of which appear only once. The sample's time point: persistent/refractory GD, antithyroid drugs over 5 years with positive TRAb. There was RNA extracted from PBMCs, and the TCR library was made from it. Study conclusions and caveats: Among samples with persistent disease, TRBV28, TRBJ1-2 and TRBJ2-5 were favored. The number of shared public clonotypes was higher in persistent patients (under 3,000) than new patients (around 960).

The sample holds a few counts of this clonotype. The antigen remains undetermined. The V end was cut by 3 bases, the J end by 3 bases, with 8 bases between. The germline V gene has CDR1 SEHNR and CDR2 FQNEAQ (reference sequence). The CDR3 spans 13 residues. This sequence joins TRBV7-9 and TRBJ1-1; unclear D gene. The TCR was taken from a female donor with Graves disease. Sequenced material: peripheral blood mononuclear cells (PBMCs), taken when the disease was refractory, from a patient treated with antithyroid drugs. The CDR3 here is CASSFSLDTEAFF. The CDR3 coding sequence is TGTGCCAGCAGCTTTTCATTGGACACTGAAGCTTTCTTT.